The text below deals with one TCR beta chain. These data belong to a study of blood T cell repertoires in COVID-19. Study in general: T cells, B-cell-depleted T cells, or PBMCs provided the cDNA or gDNA that served as material.

Using immunoSEQ multiplex PCR, the repertoire was profiled, and TCRdb retains in-frame clones only, with some absent. The table has 240,000 or so clones, roughly 88% seen once; the top ten hold roughly 0.8%. The material sequenced was peripheral blood. This TCR derives from a woman in her thirties with acute or convalescent COVID-19.

CDR3 amino acids: CAWSRDSAEQYF. CDR3 nucleotides: TGTGCCTGGAGCCGGGACTCGGCCGAGCAGTACTTC. The chain is built from TRBV30 and TRBJ2-7, with D tentatively TRBD2 (6 bases). The V and J ends lost 3 bases and 6 bases respectively, with 12 bases between them. The CDR3 contains 12 residues. Per the germline V gene, CDR1 is GTSNPN and CDR2 is SVGIG (reference sequence).